The entry below gives a single T cell receptor beta chain sequence along with its context. TCRdb re-called the 5' RACE reads; every CDR3 protein appears as one record, without DNA. This repertoire comprises approximately 140,000 distinct CDR3 sequences; its ten largest clones make up 2.4%. The sample belongs to a study of monozygotic twins with inflammatory bowel disease. The CDR3 has 14 residues. Germline V gives CDR1 SGHTA, CDR2 FQGNSA. The source material was blood. The receptor's source is a human donor with ulcerative colitis or Crohn's disease, or a healthy co-twin of an affected twin (not recorded which). The V gene is TRBV7-2, the J gene TRBJ2-7; checking the TCRdb D call of TRBD1 is not possible without DNA. This CDR3 reads CASSSLQGAQEQYF. Drawing the rest from reference TRBV7-2 and TRBJ2-7, the complete variable domain is GAGVSQSPSNKVTEKGKDVELRCDPISGHTALYWYRQSLGQGLEFLIYFQGNSAPDKSGLPSDRFSAERTGGSVSTLTIQRTQQEDSAVYLCASSSLQGAQEQYFGPGTRLTVT.